These 30 T cell receptor beta chains were sequenced from one sample in a study of early T cells in non-severe SARS-CoV-2 infection. TCRdb redid the calling of the 5' RACE reads with MiXCR, one entry per CDR3 protein. The sample includes 40,000 to 55,000 distinct CDR3 sequences, 6% to 8.5% of them seen just once. Sequencing used whole blood. These TCRs come from an adult who was a healthcare worker with PCR-confirmed SARS-CoV-2 infection or an uninfected control (not recorded which).

In its sample, this clonotype was seen many times. The rearrangement uses TRBV7-3 and TRBJ2-1; no clear D gene. This CDR3 has 14 residues. Germline-derived CDR1 and CDR2 are SGHTA and FQGTGA. The V and J ends lost 2 bases and 6 bases respectively, with 11 bases between them. In nucleotides, the CDR3 is TGTGCCAGCAGCTTAGATAGGACCCTCAATGAGCAGTTCTTC. Its protein product is CASSLDRTLNEQFF.

In this sample, this clonotype turned up a few times. The V gene is TRBV12-3 or TRBV12-4, the J gene TRBJ2-4; a possible D gene is TRBD1 (6 bases). The length of the CDR3 is 15 residues. V was clipped by 8 bases and J by 9 bases, with 23 bases between them. The CDR3, as DNA: TGTGCCAGCCGAACCGGGGTTGGGGGCTCCAGCATTCAGTACTTC. Protein: CASRTGVGGSSIQYF.

There are a few counts of this clonotype. V gene TRBV6-6 combines with J gene TRBJ2-7; 9 positions agree with TRBD1. CDR1 and CDR2 (germline): MNHNY, SVGAGI (reference sequence). Losses at the gene ends were 0 bases for V and 2 bases for J; bases not matched to a gene: 5. There are 16 residues in the CDR3. The CDR3 DNA reads TGTGCCAGCAGTTACTCGATGACAGGGGGGGCCTACGAGCAGTACTTC. It specifies CASSYSMTGGAYEQYF.

This clonotype was seen a handful of times. The rearrangement links TRBV5-4 to TRBJ1-1; 7 nucleotides line up with TRBD1. This CDR3 is 16 amino acids long. CDR1 and CDR2 (germline): SGHNT, YYREEE (reference sequence). Trimming removed 4 bases from V and 4 bases from J; junction bases left unmatched: 13. The CDR3 here is CASSPELDRVLTEAFF. Written as DNA, the CDR3 is TGTGCCAGCAGCCCCGAGCTCGACAGGGTGCTCACTGAAGCTTTCTTT.

This clonotype has ten or more counts. The chain links TRBV7-8 to TRBJ2-7; tentative D call: TRBD1 (6 bases). V was pared by 3 bases and J by 7 bases, with 16 bases between. The CDR3 extends over 14 amino acids. Germline CDR1 SGHVS, CDR2 FQNEAQ. The CDR3 protein is CASSFETGEMEQYF. The CDR3 region has the DNA TGTGCCAGCAGCTTTGAGACAGGAGAAATGGAGCAGTACTTC.

This chain joins TRBV28 and TRBJ1-2; the match to TRBD1 covers 9 bases. Germline-derived CDR1 and CDR2 are MDHEN and SYDVKM. V was pared by 4 bases and J by 4 bases, with 10 bases of the junction left unmatched. CDR3 size: 16 residues. The CDR3 nucleotides are TGTGCCAGCAGTTCCCTGGGGACAGGGACTATCTATGGCTACACCTTC. Translated: CASSSLGTGTIYGYTF.

A few counts support this clonotype. The gene calls are TRBV11-1 and TRBJ2-5, with TRBD2 matching 7 bases. V was clipped by 5 bases and J by 2 bases; unmatched bases: 11. Germline V gene data show CDR1 as SGHAT and CDR2 as FQDESV (reference sequence). This CDR3 spans 16 amino acids. The CDR3 nucleotides read TGTGCCAGCAGCCCGCATGGGAGCGGGGAGCAAGAGACCCAGTACTTC. Translating gives CASSPHGSGEQETQYF. Filled out from reference TRBV11-1 and TRBJ2-5, the complete variable domain reads EAEVAQSPRYKITEKSQAVAFWCDPISGHATLYWYRQILGQGPELLVQFQDESVVDDSQLPKDRFSAERLKGVDSTLKIQPAELGDSAMYLCASSPHGSGEQETQYFGPGTRLLVL.

This clonotype was seen only a few times. The genes are TRBV11-2 and TRBJ2-6; D unresolved. The CDR3 runs 13 residues. Germline V CDR1 and CDR2: SGHAT, FQNNGV. With 8 bases removed from V and 4 bases from J, the gap between germline ends came to 9 bases. Here the CDR3 DNA reads TGTGCCAGCCAGACGGCGGGGGCCAACGTCCTGACTTTC. This sequence encodes CASQTAGANVLTF.

This clonotype was counted many times. This rearrangement joins TRBV4-3 to TRBJ2-2; no firm D call. V lost 0 bases and J lost 7, with 15 bases in between. The CDR3 has 16 amino acids. Germline values: CDR1 LGHNA, CDR2 YSLEER. In nucleotides, the CDR3 is TGCGCCAGCAGCCAAGATACGACGCGTGCCGGCGGGGAGCTGTTTTTT. Residues: CASSQDTTRAGGELFF.

In DNA, the CDR3 is TGTGCCAGCAGTGAAGGCTTGCGGACTGCTAATTCACCCCTCCACTTT. Residues: CASSEGLRTANSPLHF. The J gene is TRBJ1-6, the V gene TRBV25-1; D remains ambiguous. The CDR3 is made up of 16 amino acids. Germline CDR1 is MGHDK and CDR2 is SYGVNS. V was pared by 2 bases and J by 6 bases, with 14 bases between.

This chain links TRBV12-3 or TRBV12-4 with TRBJ1-6; the D gene is possibly TRBD1 (6 bases). Deletions cut 3 bases from V and 9 bases from J, with 18 bases between. The CDR3 extends over 16 amino acids. The CDR3 DNA follows: TGTGCCAGCAGTTTGAGGGGGAATCTCCTTGGTTCACCCCTCCACTTT. Translating it yields CASSLRGNLLGSPLHF.

This clonotype was seen only a few times. The chain links TRBV2 to TRBJ1-2; no reliable D call. V lost 3 bases, J lost 4 bases, and 9 bases lay in between. The CDR3 has 13 residues. Germline loops: CDR1 SNHLY, CDR2 FYNNEI. The CDR3 DNA reads TGTGCCAGCAGTGATACATCAGGCTATGGCTACACCTTC. Protein: CASSDTSGYGYTF.

The CDR3: CASSRGVQGAPGDTQYF. For the CDR3, the DNA is TGTGCCAGCTCACGGGGTGTACAGGGGGCGCCTGGAGATACGCAGTATTTT. This chain joins TRBV18 and TRBJ2-3; 9 nucleotides agree with TRBD1. This CDR3 region has 17 residues. V trimming: 4 bases; J trimming: 5 bases; junction bases outside the gene matches: 13. Germline CDR1 is KGHSH and CDR2 is LQKENI.

This clonotype was observed many times. V is TRBV15 and J is TRBJ1-1; 10 bases match TRBD1. Germline V lookup: CDR1 LNHNV, CDR2 YYDKDF (reference sequence). The CDR3 loop spans 16 amino acids. V shed 5 bases and J 0 bases; nucleotides not matched to a gene: 6. This CDR3 reads CATSVGTGEMNTEAFF. DNA of the CDR3: TGTGCCACCAGCGTCGGGACAGGGGAAATGAACACTGAAGCTTTCTTT.

This clonotype was detected many times. CDR3 nucleotides: TGCGCCAGCAGCCCCCTATCCCGCAGGGCAACTAATGAAAAACTGTTTTTT. Translation gives CASSPLSRRATNEKLFF. V gene TRBV4-3 combines with J gene TRBJ1-4, with D possibly being TRBD1 (5 bases). CDR1 is LGHNA, CDR2 YSLEER, per germline. This CDR3 is 17 amino acids long. Trimming pared 4 bases from V and 0 bases from J, leaving 15 bases between.

V gene TRBV20-1 combines with J gene TRBJ2-3; 13 positions match TRBD2. The ends lost 7 bases at V and 7 bases at J; junction bases unmatched: 14. The V gene's germline CDR1 is DFQATT and CDR2 SNEGSKA (reference sequence). The CDR3 has 16 amino acids. CDR3 bases: TGCAGTGGCGATGGCCCACTAGCGGGGGGGCGTTATACGCAGTATTTT. Encoded protein: CSGDGPLAGGRYTQYF.

This clonotype was seen repeatedly, ten times or more. The rearrangement uses TRBV12-3 or TRBV12-4 and TRBJ1-1, with 8 bases that match TRBD1. With 6 bases clipped from V and 0 bases from J, the junction kept 0 bases outside the gene matches. The CDR3 covers 13 residues. Here the CDR3 reads CASRTGVNTEAFF. The DNA of the CDR3 is TGTGCCAGCAGGACAGGGGTGAACACTGAAGCTTTCTTT.

This chain joins TRBV29-1 and TRBJ2-2, with D unclear. CDR1 and CDR2 (germline): SQVTM, ANQGSEA. This CDR3 region has 12 residues. V was pared by 6 bases and J by 3 bases, with 8 bases between. CDR3 in DNA: TGCAGCGTAGGAGATGACACCGGGGAGCTGTTTTTT. Amino acids: CSVGDDTGELFF.

The chain recombines TRBV12-3 or TRBV12-4 with TRBJ2-3; the D is unclear. The CDR3 length is 14 residues. V lost 3 bases, J lost 5 bases, and 12 bases lay in between. The CDR3 sequence is CASSFWGLVDTQYF. The CDR3 DNA is TGTGCCAGCAGTTTTTGGGGTCTTGTAGATACGCAGTATTTT.

This clonotype has a handful of counts. The J gene is TRBJ2-2, the V gene TRBV6-5; TRBD2 matches 9 bases. The length of the CDR3 is 16 residues. The germline gives CDR1 MNHEY, CDR2 SVGAGI. Unmatched junction bases numbered 9, after V lost 4 bases and J lost 6 bases. CDR3 in DNA: TGTGCCAGCAGTTTCGACAGACTAGCGGTAGCCGGGGAGCTGTTTTTT. It is translated as CASSFDRLAVAGELFF.

This clonotype was observed a few times. The gene calls are TRBV20-1 and TRBJ1-2, with a tentative D call TRBD1 (5 bases). V was shortened by 7 bases and J by 3 bases, with 9 bases between the two germline ends. Germline assignment: CDR1 DFQATT and CDR2 SNEGSKA (reference sequence). CDR3 size: 11 residues. The CDR3, as DNA: TGCAGTGTACAGGACTACTATGGCTACACCTTC. It encodes CSVQDYYGYTF.

This clonotype was counted many times. This chain links TRBV5-4 with TRBJ2-4; TRBD1 matches at 8 bases. Trimming at V came to 9 bases and at J to 3 bases, leaving 17 bases not matched to a gene. The CDR3 consists of 17 residues. Germline V gives CDR1 SGHNT, CDR2 YYREEE (reference sequence). The CDR3 region is CATSLPKQGGGKNIQYF. As DNA, the CDR3 is TGTGCCACCTCCCTTCCCAAACAGGGGGGCGGCAAAAACATTCAGTACTTC.

This sequence joins TRBV4-2 and TRBJ2-3; the match to TRBD2 covers 8 bases. The germline CDR1 and CDR2 sequences are LGHNA and YNFKEQ. The ends lost 4 bases at V and 2 bases at J; junction bases unmatched: 8. The length of the CDR3 is 16 residues. CDR3: CASSPVAGLITDTQYF. In DNA form, the CDR3 reads TGTGCCAGCAGCCCGGTAGCGGGACTTATCACAGATACGCAGTATTTT.

A note on this clonotype: A read error may explain this, as a much larger clone is one base away. The gene calls are TRBV10-3 and TRBJ2-3; TRBD2 matches at 7 bases. Unmatched junction bases numbered 13, after V lost 11 bases and J lost 5 bases. The CDR3 runs to 14 residues. The germline gives CDR1 ENHRY, CDR2 SYGVKD. The CDR3 here is CAFTGGRDGDTQYF. CDR3 sequence (DNA): TGTGCCTTCACTGGGGGGAGGGACGGAGATACGCAGTATTTT.

This clonotype was counted many times. This chain joins TRBV7-2 and TRBJ1-3, with D possibly TRBD1 on 6 matching bases. The V and J ends lost 3 bases and 0 bases respectively, with 9 bases between them. In germline, CDR1 is SGHTA, CDR2 FQGNSA. The CDR3 spans 15 residues. The CDR3 sequence is CASSFRGGSGNTIYF. CDR3 sequence (DNA): TGTGCCAGCAGCTTCAGGGGAGGCTCTGGAAACACCATATATTTT.

This clonotype showed up many times. The chain couples TRBV7-2 to TRBJ1-6; D is unclear. The V end was cut by 1 base, the J end by 8 bases, with 9 bases between. The CDR3 loop spans 14 amino acids. CDR1 is SGHTA and CDR2 is FQGNSA in the germline V gene. The CDR3 DNA reads TGTGCCAGCAGCTTAGTTGGCCGGGATTCACCCCTCCACTTT. Amino acids: CASSLVGRDSPLHF.

This clonotype was seen ten or more times. The chain links TRBV7-6 to TRBJ2-3; TRBD1 might be the D (6 bases). The CDR3 spans 15 residues. Germline V gene sequence: CDR1 SGHVS, CDR2 FNYEAQ. V was shortened by 2 bases and J by 2 bases, with 11 bases between the two germline ends. The CDR3 bases are TGTGCCAGCAGCTTAACCCAGGGACACACAGATACGCAGTATTTT. This sequence encodes CASSLTQGHTDTQYF.

The chain carries TRBV5-1 and TRBJ1-1; the D is unclear. This CDR3 comprises 15 residues. Germline CDR1 is SGHRS and CDR2 is YFSETQ. The V gene lost 5 bases and the J gene lost 7 bases, with 21 bases spanning the gap. The CDR3 loop reads CASSLAGAWGDEAFF. DNA for the CDR3: TGCGCCAGCAGTCTAGCGGGCGCCTGGGGTGATGAAGCTTTCTTT. The full variable domain, its missing parts supplied by reference TRBV5-1 and TRBJ1-1, is KAGVTQTPRYLIKTRGQQVTLSCSPISGHRSVSWYQQTPGQGLQFLFEYFSETQRNKGNFPGRFSGRQFSNSRSEMNVSTLELGDSALYLCASSLAGAWGDEAFFGQGTRLTVV.

V usage is TRBV4-3 and J usage is TRBJ1-4, with D unresolved. There are 14 residues in the CDR3. The germline V gene encodes CDR1 LGHNA and CDR2 YSLEER. V gave up 0 bases and J gave up 6 bases, with 8 bases separating them. The CDR3 region has the DNA TGCGCCAGCAGCCAAGATTTGGTCCATGAAAAACTGTTTTTT. As protein: CASSQDLVHEKLFF.

This clonotype was picked up many times. The chain uses TRBV27 and TRBJ1-6; TRBD1 might be the D (6 bases). Trimming removed 8 bases from V and 4 bases from J, with 21 bases in between. The CDR3 totals 17 residues. Germline CDR1 reads MNHEY; CDR2 reads SMNVEV (reference sequence). The CDR3 DNA is TGTGCCAGCTCCTTTATGGCGCCGGGACATTATAATTCACCCCTCCACTTT. This translates into CASSFMAPGHYNSPLHF.